These T cell receptor beta chains were read from a single sample in a study of PD-1 blockade in classical Hodgkin lymphoma. Only in-frame clones appear in the TCRdb table, and some are missing; sequencing was by immunoSEQ multiplex PCR. The table includes tens of thousands of clones, 85% to 90% detected once. This specimen consisted of peripheral blood mononuclear cells (PBMCs), obtained at baseline. The receptors come from a human donor with classical Hodgkin lymphoma. Each CDR3 is given with its conserved first and last residue. The D gene is left open where the match is weak. Clone size appears in some rows only: once, few, many, or a class for an expanded clone.

d_gene	v_gene	abundance	j_gene	CDR3aa	CDR3nt
TRBD2	TRBV7-9	few	TRBJ2-1	CASSGSGGAAYNEQFF	TGTGCCAGCAGCGGTAGCGGGGGGGCCGCCTACAATGAGCAGTTCTTC
.	TRBV28	.	TRBJ1-5	CASSGQGEFGQPQHF	TGTGCCAGCAGTGGACAAGGGGAATTTGGGCAGCCCCAGCATTTT
TRBD2	TRBV11-2	.	TRBJ2-1	CASSLDRLGSGGRNEQFF	TGTGCCAGCAGCTTAGATCGGCTTGGGAGCGGGGGTCGCAATGAGCAGTTCTTC
.	TRBV9	.	TRBJ2-3	CASSVEGTSTDTQYF	TGTGCCAGCTCCGTAGAGGGGACAAGCACAGATACGCAGTATTTT
.	TRBV6-5	.	TRBJ1-4	CATSYATNEKLFF	TGTGCCACCTCGTACGCAACTAATGAAAAACTGTTTTTT
.	TRBV9	.	TRBJ2-5	CASSPEGKGETQYF	TGTGCCAGCAGCCCAGAGGGGAAGGGGGAGACCCAGTACTTC
.	TRBV10-3	once	TRBJ2-1	CAISESIGRNEQFF	TGTGCCATCAGTGAGTCGATTGGCAGGAATGAGCAGTTCTTC
.	TRBV21-1	.	TRBJ1-2	CASSPKGGLNYGYTF	TGTGCCAGCAGCCCGAAGGGGGGCCTTAACTATGGCTACACCTTC
TRBD2	TRBV18	.	TRBJ2-1	CASSPRLAGGPLDFEQFF	TGTGCCAGCTCACCTCGACTAGCGGGGGGACCTCTGGATTTTGAGCAGTTCTTC
.	TRBV5-1	once	TRBJ2-5	CASSLANGPQETQYF	TGCGCCAGCAGCTTGGCCAATGGGCCGCAAGAGACCCAGTACTTC
.	TRBV30	few	TRBJ1-1	CAWDRDPNTEAFF	TGTGCCTGGGACCGGGACCCCAACACTGAAGCTTTCTTT
TRBD1	TRBV6-1	few	TRBJ1-2	CAASRTGLIGYTF	TGTGCCGCTTCCCGGACAGGGTTGATTGGCTACACCTTC
.	TRBV19	few	TRBJ1-5	CASSAQGEQPQHF	TGTGCCAGTAGTGCCCAGGGCGAGCAGCCCCAGCATTTT
.	TRBV21-1	.	TRBJ1-2	CASGGGYTF	TGTGCCAGCGGGGGTGGCTACACCTTC
.	TRBV5-8	.	TRBJ1-4	CASTLDQGSKEKLFF	TGTGCCAGCACCCTCGATCAGGGGTCAAAGGAAAAACTGTTTTTT
.	TRBV7-6	.	TRBJ2-1	CASSLARDPYNEQFF	TGTGCCAGCAGCTTAGCGCGGGACCCCTACAATGAGCAGTTCTTC
.	TRBV6-5	.	TRBJ1-1	CASRLKGSTEAFF	TGTGCCAGCAGATTAAAAGGGAGCACTGAAGCTTTCTTT
TRBD2	TRBV27	.	TRBJ2-7	CASSLSGQRGTYEQYF	TGTGCCAGCAGTTTATCCGGCCAGCGGGGCACCTACGAGCAGTACTTC
.	TRBV5-1	.	TRBJ2-2	CASSLRVVGELFF	TGCGCCAGCAGCTTAAGGGTAGTAGGGGAGCTGTTTTTT
TRBD1	TRBV7-7	.	TRBJ2-2	CALRQGPNTGELFF	TGTGCTCTTCGACAGGGCCCGAACACCGGGGAGCTGTTTTTT
TRBD1	TRBV4-1	.	TRBJ2-1	CASSQEGQGVGEQFF	TGCGCCAGCAGCCAAGAGGGACAGGGGGTGGGTGAGCAGTTCTTC
.	TRBV2	.	TRBJ2-3	CASSSLGGSTDTQYF	TGTGCCAGCTCTTCATTGGGGGGCAGCACAGATACGCAGTATTTT
.	TRBV2	few	TRBJ2-7	CASSKQVSSYEQYF	TGTGCCAGCAGTAAACAGGTTAGCTCCTACGAGCAGTACTTC
.	TRBV6-5	.	TRBJ2-3	CASSKTSTDTQYF	TGTGCCAGCAGTAAGACCAGCACAGATACGCAGTATTTT
.	TRBV6-1	.	TRBJ2-3	CASRGAGGDTQYF	TGTGCCAGCAGAGGGGCTGGGGGAGATACGCAGTATTTT
.	TRBV13	.	TRBJ2-1	CASSLIDNEQFF	TGTGCCAGCAGCTTAATTGACAATGAGCAGTTCTTC
.	TRBV19	.	TRBJ1-5	CASSTGITSNQPQHF	TGTGCCAGTAGTACGGGAATTACTAGCAATCAGCCCCAGCATTTT
.	TRBV19	.	TRBJ2-7	CASSIDSGTSREQYF	TGTGCCAGTAGTATAGATTCCGGGACCTCCCGAGAGCAGTACTTC
.	TRBV13	.	TRBJ2-5	CASSLRGGKRTQYF	TGTGCCAGCAGCCTACGTGGGGGGAAACGGACCCAGTACTTC
.	TRBV6-1	.	TRBJ2-7	CASGGRNYEQYF	TGTGCCAGCGGGGGACGGAACTACGAGCAGTACTTC
.	TRBV18	.	TRBJ2-5	CASSAPGGRETQYF	TGTGCCAGCTCGGCACCAGGAGGGCGAGAGACCCAGTACTTC
.	TRBV13	.	TRBJ1-6	CASSLVGRLGFSPLHF	TGTGCCAGCAGCTTAGTAGGAAGGTTAGGCTTTTCACCCCTCCACTTT
TRBD2	TRBV19	.	TRBJ2-3	CASSIASGNTDTQYF	TGTGCCAGTAGTATCGCTAGCGGAAACACAGATACGCAGTATTTT
TRBD1	TRBV6-6	.	TRBJ2-7	CASRPGQGEYEQYF	TGTGCCAGCAGACCAGGACAGGGGGAATACGAGCAGTACTTC
.	TRBV7-8	.	TRBJ1-1	CASSPQRRANTEAFF	TGTGCCAGCAGCCCGCAAAGAAGAGCCAACACTGAAGCTTTCTTT
.	TRBV5-1	once	TRBJ1-3	CASSSDGGSGNTIYF	TGCGCCAGCAGCTCGGACGGGGGCTCTGGAAACACCATATATTTT
.	TRBV28	few	TRBJ1-3	CASREQAAGNTIYF	TGTGCCAGCAGGGAACAGGCGGCTGGAAACACCATATATTTT
TRBD2	TRBV30	.	TRBJ2-7	CAWSSGGAFYEQYF	TGTGCCTGGAGTTCGGGAGGGGCTTTCTACGAGCAGTACTTC
.	TRBV6-1	.	TRBJ1-2	CASSEEYGGTFYGYGYTF	TGTGCCAGCAGTGAAGAATACGGAGGGACATTTTATGGCTATGGCTACACCTTC
.	TRBV5-1	.	TRBJ2-3	CASTMGGRADTQYF	TGCGCCAGCACCATGGGGGGCCGCGCAGATACGCAGTATTTT
.	TRBV5-6	once	TRBJ2-2	CASSFIPGGELFF	TGTGCCAGCAGCTTCATACCAGGCGGGGAGCTGTTTTTT
.	TRBV19	once	TRBJ1-1	CASSIKGQHTEAFF	TGTGCCAGTAGTATTAAAGGCCAGCACACTGAAGCTTTCTTT